This T cell receptor (beta chain) derives from a study of post-analysis software for immune sequencing data. TCR beta libraries were prepared from cDNA with unique molecular identifiers. TCRdb fed the PCR reads into MiXCR, producing one record per CDR3 protein. Counted here are about 500,000 distinct CDR3 sequences, under 55% occurring once; the ten biggest clones make up over 10%. Study-level points and caveats: Controls had lower frequencies than patients of roughly five TRBV segments, which included TRBV5-6, TRBV5-1 and TRBV20-1. F-measure co-clustering was strong for batch-matched samples. Comparison with controls showed significantly lower normalized Chao1 diversity in multiple sclerosis patients.

Trimming took off 4 bases at V and 6 bases at J, with 15 bases between the two ends. Germline CDR1 reads MNHEY; CDR2 reads SVGAGI. This CDR3 comprises 14 residues. Of note for this clonotype: Antigen: not known.

V and J are TRBV6-5 and TRBJ1-2; D unresolved. This TCR derives from a girl between 5 and 17 years old with multiple sclerosis. The specimen was blood. In nucleotides, the CDR3 is TGTGCCAGCAGTTCCGAGGGTTTTGGAGATGGCTACACCTTC. Translating gives CASSSEGFGDGYTF.